This TCR beta chain was recovered during a study of blood T cell repertoires in COVID-19. At the level of the study: From the United States, Italy and Spain came samples of acute and convalescent COVID-19. The cDNA or gDNA used as material had been derived from T cells, B-cell-depleted T cells, or PBMCs.

Trimming cost V 7 bases and J 7 bases, with 10 bases left between them. The CDR3 contains 11 residues. Seattle enrolled patients during active infection and tracked them longitudinally. Per the authors' pipeline: Amplification with reference gene primers provided the estimates of nucleated cell counts. Generated by immunoSEQ multiplex PCR, the TCRdb table keeps only in-frame clones and is missing some. The V and J calls and clone size come from that table; D and trimming were worked out from the DNA. The sample has around 100,000 clones; 70% to 90% are singletons. The TCR originated in a man aged 45-65 years with COVID-19, enrolled during active disease. V gene TRBV12-3 or TRBV12-4 combines with J gene TRBJ1-1, with D hard to call. The material sequenced was peripheral blood. The DNA for the CDR3 is TGTGCCAGCACTAGAGGGAGTGAAGCTTTCTTT. Translated, it gives CASTRGSEAFF.